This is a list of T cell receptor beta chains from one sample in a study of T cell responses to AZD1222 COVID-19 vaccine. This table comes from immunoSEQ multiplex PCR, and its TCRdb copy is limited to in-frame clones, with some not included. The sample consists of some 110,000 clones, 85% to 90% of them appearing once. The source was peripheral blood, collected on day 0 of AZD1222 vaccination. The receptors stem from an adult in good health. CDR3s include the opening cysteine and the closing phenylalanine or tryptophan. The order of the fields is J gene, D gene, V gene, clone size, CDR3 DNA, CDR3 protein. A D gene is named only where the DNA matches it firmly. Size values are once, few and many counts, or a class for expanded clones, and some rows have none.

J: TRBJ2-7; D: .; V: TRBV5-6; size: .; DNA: TGTGCCAGCAGCCCGACCTTACCCTCCTACGAGCAGTACTTC; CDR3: CASSPTLPSYEQYF
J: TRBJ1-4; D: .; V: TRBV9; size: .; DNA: TGTGCCAGCAGCGTAGGGCCCCGACCTAATGAAAAACTGTTTTTT; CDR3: CASSVGPRPNEKLFF
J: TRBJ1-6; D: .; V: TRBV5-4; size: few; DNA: TGTGCCAGCAGCTTGGGGGGGAGAGGAGATAATTCACCCCTCCACTTT; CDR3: CASSLGGRGDNSPLHF
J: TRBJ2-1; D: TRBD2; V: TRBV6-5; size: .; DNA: TGTGCCAGCACCCCTAGCGGGAGGTACAATGAGCAGTTCTTC; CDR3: CASTPSGRYNEQFF
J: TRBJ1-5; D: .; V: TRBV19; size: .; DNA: TGTGCCAGTAGTACACAGGGTTTTAACCAGCCCCAGCATTTT; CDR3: CASSTQGFNQPQHF
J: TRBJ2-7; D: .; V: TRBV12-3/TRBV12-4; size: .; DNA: TGTGCCAGCAGTTTTGGCCTCCCCTACGAGCAGTACTTC; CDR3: CASSFGLPYEQYF
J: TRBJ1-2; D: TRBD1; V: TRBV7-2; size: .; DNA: TGTGCCAGCAGCTTAGCCTGGGACAGGGTTAACTATGGCTACACCTTC; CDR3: CASSLAWDRVNYGYTF
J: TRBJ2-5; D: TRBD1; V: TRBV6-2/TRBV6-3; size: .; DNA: TGTGCCAGCAGCCCCGGGACAGGGAAGGCAGAGACCCAGTACTTC; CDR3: CASSPGTGKAETQYF
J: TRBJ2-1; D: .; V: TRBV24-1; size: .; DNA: TGTGCCACCGGGCAGGGGCCCTACAATGAGCAGTTCTTC; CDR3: CATGQGPYNEQFF
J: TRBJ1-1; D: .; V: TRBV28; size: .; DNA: TGTGCCAGCAGCCTACAGACACCAGGGAACACTGAAGCTTTCTTT; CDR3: CASSLQTPGNTEAFF
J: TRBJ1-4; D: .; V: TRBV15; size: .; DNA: TGTGCCACCAGCAGGGAGGGAAGTGATGAAAAACTGTTTTTT; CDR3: CATSREGSDEKLFF
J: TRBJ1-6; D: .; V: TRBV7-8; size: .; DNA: TGTGCCAGCAGCCAGGCGGGTGTTGTCGGGGCGAATTCACCCCTCCACTTT; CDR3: CASSQAGVVGANSPLHF
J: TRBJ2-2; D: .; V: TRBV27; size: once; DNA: TGTGCCAGCAGACTGGGAACCGGGGAGCTGTTTTTT; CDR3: CASRLGTGELFF
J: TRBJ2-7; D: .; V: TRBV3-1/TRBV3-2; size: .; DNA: TGTGCCAGCAGCCAAAACGGACCTTTAGAGCAGTACTTC; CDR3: CASSQNGPLEQYF
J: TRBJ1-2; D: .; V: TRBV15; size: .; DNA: TGTGCCACCAGCAGCTTCACGAGAGGGGCCCCACGCTACACCTTC; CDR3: CATSSFTRGAPRYTF
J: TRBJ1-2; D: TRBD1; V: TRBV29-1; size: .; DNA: TGCAGCGCCCAACAGGGGGGTGGCTACACCTTC; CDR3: CSAQQGGGYTF
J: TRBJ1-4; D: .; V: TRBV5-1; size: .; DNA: TGCGCCAGCAGCAATCTCGGACGTAATGAAAAACTGTTTTTT; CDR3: CASSNLGRNEKLFF
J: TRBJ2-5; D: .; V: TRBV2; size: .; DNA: TGTGCCAGCAGTGAAGCGCTAGCGATGGGGGAGACCCAGTACTTC; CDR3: CASSEALAMGETQYF
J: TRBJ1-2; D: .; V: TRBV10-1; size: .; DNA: TGCGCCAGCCCAATCGCCGGCTATGAGACCTATGGCTACACCTTC; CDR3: CASPIAGYETYGYTF
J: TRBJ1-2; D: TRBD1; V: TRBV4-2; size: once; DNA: TGTGCCAGCAGCCAAAACGACAGGGTCGACTATGGCTACACCTTC; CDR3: CASSQNDRVDYGYTF
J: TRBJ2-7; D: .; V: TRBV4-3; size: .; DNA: TGCGCCAGCAGCCAAGATCGATTTGACGAGGGGGGGGCGAAGGAGCAGTACTTC; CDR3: CASSQDRFDEGGAKEQYF
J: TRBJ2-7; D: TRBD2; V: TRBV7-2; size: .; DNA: TGTGCCAGCAGCTTAACTAGCGGGAGGGTACACGAGCAGTACTTC; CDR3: CASSLTSGRVHEQYF
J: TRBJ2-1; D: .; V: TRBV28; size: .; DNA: TGTGCCAGCAGTTTACAGGGAAGGAGGTATGAGCAGTTCTTC; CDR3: CASSLQGRRYEQFF
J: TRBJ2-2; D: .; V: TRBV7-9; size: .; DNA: TGTGCCAGCAGCTTACCCCGTCCGGGGGGCGGGACCGGGGAGCTGTTTTTT; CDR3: CASSLPRPGGGTGELFF
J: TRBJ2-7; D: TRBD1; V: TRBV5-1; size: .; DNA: TGCGCCAGCAGCTTGGGGACCGGGACAGTGCTCTACGAGCAGTACTTC; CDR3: CASSLGTGTVLYEQYF
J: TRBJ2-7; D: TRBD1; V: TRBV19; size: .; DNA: TGTGCCAGTAGTTCACCCGGGACAGGGCCCTACGAGCAGTACTTC; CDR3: CASSSPGTGPYEQYF
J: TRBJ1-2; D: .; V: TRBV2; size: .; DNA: TGTGCCAGCAGTGACAGCGCTGGCTATGGCTACACCTTC; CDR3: CASSDSAGYGYTF
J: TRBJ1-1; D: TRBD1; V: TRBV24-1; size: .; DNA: TGTGCCACCAGTGCCTCGGACAGGCCTCCTGGTGAAGCTTTCTTT; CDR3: CATSASDRPPGEAFF
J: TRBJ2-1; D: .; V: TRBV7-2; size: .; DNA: TGTGCCAGCGGAAAATCACTGGGCTCCTACAATGAGCAGTTCTTC; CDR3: CASGKSLGSYNEQFF
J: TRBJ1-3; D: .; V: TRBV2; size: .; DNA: TGTGCCAGCAGGGAGACAGTCTCTGGAAACACCATATATTTT; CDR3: CASRETVSGNTIYF
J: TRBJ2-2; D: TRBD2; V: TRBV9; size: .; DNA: TGTGCCAGCAGCCCCCCAAGTAGCGGGAGGGGGCCCGGGGAGCTGTTTTTT; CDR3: CASSPPSSGRGPGELFF
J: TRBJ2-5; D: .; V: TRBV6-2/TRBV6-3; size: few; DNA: TGTGCCAGCAGTGGGTCACTAGCTTTCGGCTTCCAAGAGACCCAGTACTTC; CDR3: CASSGSLAFGFQETQYF
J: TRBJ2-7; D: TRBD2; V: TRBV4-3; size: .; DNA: TGCGCCAGCAGCCAAGATTCCCCGGGGGGCTACGAGCAGTACTTC; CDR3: CASSQDSPGGYEQYF
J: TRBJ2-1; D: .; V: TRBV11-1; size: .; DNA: TGTGCCAGCAGCTTAGGAATGCCCCACCATGAGCAGTTCTTC; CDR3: CASSLGMPHHEQFF
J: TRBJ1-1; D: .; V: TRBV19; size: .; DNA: TGTGCCAGTGCGTGGGGGAACACTGAAGCTTTCTTT; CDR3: CASAWGNTEAFF
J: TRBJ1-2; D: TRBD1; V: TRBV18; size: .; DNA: TGTGCCAGCTCACCCATACCGGGACAGGGGGCTCGCCACACCTTC; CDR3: CASSPIPGQGARHTF
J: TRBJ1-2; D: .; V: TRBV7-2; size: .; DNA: TGTGCCAGCAGCCCCTCAGGGGCGGTTGGCGGCTACACCTTC; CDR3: CASSPSGAVGGYTF
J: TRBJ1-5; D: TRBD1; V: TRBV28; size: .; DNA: TGTGCCAGCAGTCTGACAGGGGGCCTCCATCAGCCCCAGCATTTT; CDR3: CASSLTGGLHQPQHF
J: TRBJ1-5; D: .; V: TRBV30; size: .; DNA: TGTGCCTGGAGTTTGGGGGGTAGCAATCAGCCCCAGCATTTT; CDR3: CAWSLGGSNQPQHF
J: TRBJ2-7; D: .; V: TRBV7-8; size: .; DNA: TGTGCCAGCAGCCCTAAGGATGGGAGGGGGCTGGAGCAGTACTTC; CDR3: CASSPKDGRGLEQYF
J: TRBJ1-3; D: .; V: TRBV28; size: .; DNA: TGTGCCAGCAGTGACCGAGGAGGAAACACCATATATTTT; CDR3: CASSDRGGNTIYF
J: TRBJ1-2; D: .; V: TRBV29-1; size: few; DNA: TGCAGCGTTGTCCGGGGAGACTATGGCTACACCTTC; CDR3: CSVVRGDYGYTF
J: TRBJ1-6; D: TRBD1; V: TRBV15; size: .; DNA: TGTGCCACCAGCACGGGACAGTTTAATTCACCCCTCCACTTT; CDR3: CATSTGQFNSPLHF
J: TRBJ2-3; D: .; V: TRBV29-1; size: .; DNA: TGCAGCACCGACACAGATACGCAGTATTTT; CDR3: CSTDTDTQYF
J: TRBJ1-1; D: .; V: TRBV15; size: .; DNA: TGTGCCACCAGCAGAGAGGGGGGACACACTGAAGCTTTCTTT; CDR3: CATSREGGHTEAFF
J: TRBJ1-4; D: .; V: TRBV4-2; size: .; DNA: TGTGCCAGCAGCCAAGGGGCTATCTCTGCAACTAATGAAAAACTGTTTTTT; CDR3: CASSQGAISATNEKLFF
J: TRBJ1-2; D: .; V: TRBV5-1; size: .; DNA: TGCGCCAGCAGCCAAGGACAGCTCTATGATGGCTACACCTTC; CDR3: CASSQGQLYDGYTF
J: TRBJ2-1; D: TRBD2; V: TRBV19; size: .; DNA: TGTGCCAGTAGTATAGATCTATGGGGGGGGACCTACAATGAGCAGTTCTTC; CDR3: CASSIDLWGGTYNEQFF
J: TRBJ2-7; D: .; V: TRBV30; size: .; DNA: TGTGCCTGGAGGGGGGTACGGCAGTACTTC; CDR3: CAWRGVRQYF
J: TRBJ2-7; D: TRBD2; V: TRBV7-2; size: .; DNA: TGTGCCAGCAGCTTGGGAGCGGGGGGTGGCGAGCAGTACTTC; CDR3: CASSLGAGGGEQYF
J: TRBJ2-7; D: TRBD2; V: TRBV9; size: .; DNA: TGTGCCAGCAGCGTAGGAGCGGGAGGGACCTACGAGCAGTACTTC; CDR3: CASSVGAGGTYEQYF
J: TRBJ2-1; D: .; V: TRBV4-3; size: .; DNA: TGCGCCAGCAGCCAAGGAGGACTCCGCTCCTACAATGAGCAGTTCTTC; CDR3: CASSQGGLRSYNEQFF
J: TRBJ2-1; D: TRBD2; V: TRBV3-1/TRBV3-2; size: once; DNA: TGTGCCAGCAGCAACAAGACTCTTCTCCGCTTGATAACGAGCGGGAGCCCAGGCAATGAGCAGTTCTTC; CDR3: CASSNKTLLRLITSGSPGNEQFF
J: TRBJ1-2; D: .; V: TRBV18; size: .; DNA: TGTGCCAGCTCACCATCGTCAACCTCAGATTATGGCTACACCTTC; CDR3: CASSPSSTSDYGYTF
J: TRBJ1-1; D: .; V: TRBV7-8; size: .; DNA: TGTGCCAGCAGCTTAGATAGGGGAACTGAAGCTTTCTTT; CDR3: CASSLDRGTEAFF
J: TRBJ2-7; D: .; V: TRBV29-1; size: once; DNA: TGCAGCGTTGAAGATCCGGGGATCTCCTACGAGCAGTACTTC; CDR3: CSVEDPGISYEQYF